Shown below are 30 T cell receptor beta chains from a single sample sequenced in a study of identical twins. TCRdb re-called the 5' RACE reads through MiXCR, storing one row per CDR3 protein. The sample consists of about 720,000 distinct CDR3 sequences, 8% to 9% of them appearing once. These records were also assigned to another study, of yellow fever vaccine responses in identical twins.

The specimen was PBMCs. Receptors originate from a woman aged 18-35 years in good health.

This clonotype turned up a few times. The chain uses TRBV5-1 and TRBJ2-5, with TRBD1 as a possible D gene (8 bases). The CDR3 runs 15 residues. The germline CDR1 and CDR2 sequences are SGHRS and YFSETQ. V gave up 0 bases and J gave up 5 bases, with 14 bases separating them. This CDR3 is CASSLADRGGETQYF. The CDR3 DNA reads TGCGCCAGCAGCTTGGCCGACAGGGGAGGGGAGACCCAGTACTTC.

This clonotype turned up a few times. The CDR3 nucleotides read TGTGCCAGCAGTTCCGCGGGGAGAGCTTTCTTT. Translated, it gives CASSSAGRAFF. The V gene is TRBV12-3 or TRBV12-4, the J gene TRBJ1-1, with D unresolved. The V and J ends lost 4 bases and 10 bases respectively, with 10 bases between them. The CDR3 has 11 residues.

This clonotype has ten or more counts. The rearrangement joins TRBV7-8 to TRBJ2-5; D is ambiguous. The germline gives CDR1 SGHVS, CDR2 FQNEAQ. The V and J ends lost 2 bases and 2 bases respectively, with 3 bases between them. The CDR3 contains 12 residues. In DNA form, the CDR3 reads TGTGCCAGCAGCTTACCTCAAGAGACCCAGTACTTC. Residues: CASSLPQETQYF.

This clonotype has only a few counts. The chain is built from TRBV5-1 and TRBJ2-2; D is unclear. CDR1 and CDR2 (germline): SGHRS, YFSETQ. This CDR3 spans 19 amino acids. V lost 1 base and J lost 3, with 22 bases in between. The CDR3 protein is CASSLILLGIGRDTGELFF. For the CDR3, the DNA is TGCGCCAGCAGCTTGATTTTATTGGGAATAGGTCGGGACACCGGGGAGCTGTTTTTT.

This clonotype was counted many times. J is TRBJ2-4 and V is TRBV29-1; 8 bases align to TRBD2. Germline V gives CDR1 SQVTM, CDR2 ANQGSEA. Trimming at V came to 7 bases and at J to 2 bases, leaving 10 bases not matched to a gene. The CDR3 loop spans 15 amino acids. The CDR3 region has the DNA TGCAGCGCCACCGCGGGCGGGAGGTCCAAAAACATTCAGTACTTC. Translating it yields CSATAGGRSKNIQYF.

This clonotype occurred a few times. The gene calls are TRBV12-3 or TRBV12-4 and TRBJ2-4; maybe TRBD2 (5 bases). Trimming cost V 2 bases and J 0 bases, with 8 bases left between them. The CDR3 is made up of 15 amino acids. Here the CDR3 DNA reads TGTGCCAGCAGTTTACGGGGAATAGCCAAAAACATTCAGTACTTC. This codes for CASSLRGIAKNIQYF.

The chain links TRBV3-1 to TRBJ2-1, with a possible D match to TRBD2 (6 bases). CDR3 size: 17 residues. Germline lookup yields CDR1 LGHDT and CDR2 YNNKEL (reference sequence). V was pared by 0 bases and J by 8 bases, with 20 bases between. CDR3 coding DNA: TGTGCCAGCAGCCAAGAAATTTTAAGCGGGCTTAGGGATGAGCAGTTCTTC. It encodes CASSQEILSGLRDEQFF.

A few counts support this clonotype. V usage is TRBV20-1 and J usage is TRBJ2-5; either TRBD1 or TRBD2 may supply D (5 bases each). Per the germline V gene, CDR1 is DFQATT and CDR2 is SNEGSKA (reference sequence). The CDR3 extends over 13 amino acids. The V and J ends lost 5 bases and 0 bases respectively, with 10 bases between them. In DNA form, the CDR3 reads TGCAGTGCTTGGGACCGATACCAAGAGACCCAGTACTTC. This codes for CSAWDRYQETQYF.

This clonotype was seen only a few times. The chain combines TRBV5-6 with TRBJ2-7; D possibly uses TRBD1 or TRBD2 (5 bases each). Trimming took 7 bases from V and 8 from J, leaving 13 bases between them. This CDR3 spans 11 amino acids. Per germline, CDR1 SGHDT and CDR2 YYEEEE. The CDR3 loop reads CASSIEGQQYF. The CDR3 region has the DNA TGTGCCAGCTCGATAGAGGGACAGCAGTACTTC.

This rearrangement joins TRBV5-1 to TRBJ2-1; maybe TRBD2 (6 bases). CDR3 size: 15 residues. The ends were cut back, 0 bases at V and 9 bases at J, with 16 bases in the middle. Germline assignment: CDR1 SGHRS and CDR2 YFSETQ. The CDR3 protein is CASSLAVGGGAEQFF. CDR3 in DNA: TGCGCCAGCAGCTTGGCGGTCGGGGGAGGTGCTGAGCAGTTCTTC.

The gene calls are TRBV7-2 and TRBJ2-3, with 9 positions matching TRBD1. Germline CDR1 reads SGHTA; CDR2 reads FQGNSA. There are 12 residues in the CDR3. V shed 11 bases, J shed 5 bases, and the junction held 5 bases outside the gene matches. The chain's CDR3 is CAGNRGQDTQYF. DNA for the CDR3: TGTGCCGGTAACAGGGGGCAAGATACGCAGTATTTT.

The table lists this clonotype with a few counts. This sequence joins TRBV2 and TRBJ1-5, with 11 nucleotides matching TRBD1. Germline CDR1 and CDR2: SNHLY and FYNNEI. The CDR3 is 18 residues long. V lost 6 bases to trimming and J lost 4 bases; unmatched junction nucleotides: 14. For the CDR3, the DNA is TGTGCCAGCAGCCTTACCTCGGGACAGGGGGAGGGGAATCAGCCCCAGCATTTT. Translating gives CASSLTSGQGEGNQPQHF.

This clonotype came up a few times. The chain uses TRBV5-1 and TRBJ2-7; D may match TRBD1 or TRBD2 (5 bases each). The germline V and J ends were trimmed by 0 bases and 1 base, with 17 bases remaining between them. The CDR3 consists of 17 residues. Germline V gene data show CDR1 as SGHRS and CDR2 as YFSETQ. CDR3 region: CASSLETGLQRSYEQYF. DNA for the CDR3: TGCGCCAGCAGCTTGGAAACGGGGCTACAGAGATCCTACGAGCAGTACTTC.

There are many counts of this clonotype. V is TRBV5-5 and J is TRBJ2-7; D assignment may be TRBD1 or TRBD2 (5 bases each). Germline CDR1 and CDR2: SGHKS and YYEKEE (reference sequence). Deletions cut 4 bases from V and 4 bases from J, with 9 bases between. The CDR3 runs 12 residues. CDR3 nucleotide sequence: TGTGCCAGCAGCGGGGGAATTTACGAGCAGTACTTC. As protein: CASSGGIYEQYF.

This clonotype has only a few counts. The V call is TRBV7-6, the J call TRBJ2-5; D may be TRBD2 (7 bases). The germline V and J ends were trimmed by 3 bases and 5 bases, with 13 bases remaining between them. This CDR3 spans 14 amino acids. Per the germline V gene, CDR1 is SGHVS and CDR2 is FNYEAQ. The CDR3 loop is CASSFSGEGETQYF. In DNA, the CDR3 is TGTGCCAGCAGCTTTTCAGGGGAGGGCGAGACCCAGTACTTC.

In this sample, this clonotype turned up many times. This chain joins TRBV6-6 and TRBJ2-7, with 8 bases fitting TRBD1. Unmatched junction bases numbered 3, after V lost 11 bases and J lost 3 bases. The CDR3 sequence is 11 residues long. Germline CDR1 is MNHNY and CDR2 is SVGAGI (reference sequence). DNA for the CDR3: TGTGCCGTAACAGGGGGCTACGAGCAGTACTTC. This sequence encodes CAVTGGYEQYF.

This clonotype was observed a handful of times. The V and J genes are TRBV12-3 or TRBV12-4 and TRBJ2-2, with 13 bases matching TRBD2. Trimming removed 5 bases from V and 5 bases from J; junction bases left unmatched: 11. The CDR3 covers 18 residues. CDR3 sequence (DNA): TGTGCCAGCAGTCCTAGACTAGCGGGAGGAGGTGGTACCGGGGAGCTGTTTTTT. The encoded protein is CASSPRLAGGGGTGELFF.

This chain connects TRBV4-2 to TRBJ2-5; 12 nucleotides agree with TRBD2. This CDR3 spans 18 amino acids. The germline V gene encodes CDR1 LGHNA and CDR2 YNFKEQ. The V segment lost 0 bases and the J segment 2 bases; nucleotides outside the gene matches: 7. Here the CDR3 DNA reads TGTGCCAGCAGCCAAGATCGAGCTAGCGGGGGGGGTCAAGAGACCCAGTACTTC. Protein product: CASSQDRASGGGQETQYF.

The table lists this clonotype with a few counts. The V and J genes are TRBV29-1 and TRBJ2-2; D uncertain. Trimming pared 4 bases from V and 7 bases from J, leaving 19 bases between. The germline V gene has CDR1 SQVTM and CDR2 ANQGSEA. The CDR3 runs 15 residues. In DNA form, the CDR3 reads TGCAGCGTTGCTATAGGAAGTGGGTGGAACGGGGAGCTGTTTTTT. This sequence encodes CSVAIGSGWNGELFF.

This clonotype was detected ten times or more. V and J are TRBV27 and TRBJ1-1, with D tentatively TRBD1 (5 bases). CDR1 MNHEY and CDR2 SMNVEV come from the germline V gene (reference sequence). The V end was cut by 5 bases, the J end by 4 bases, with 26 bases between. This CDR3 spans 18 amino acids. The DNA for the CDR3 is TGTGCCAGCAGTCCCCGGTCGGACGTGGTCGGGGCGGCCACTGAAGCTTTCTTT. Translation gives CASSPRSDVVGAATEAFF.

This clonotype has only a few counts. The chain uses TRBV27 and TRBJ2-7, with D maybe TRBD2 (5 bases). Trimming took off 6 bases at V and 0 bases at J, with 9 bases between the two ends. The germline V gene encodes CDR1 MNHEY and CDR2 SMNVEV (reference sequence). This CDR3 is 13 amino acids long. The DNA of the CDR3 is TGTGCCAGCAGATCGGGGTACTCCTACGAGCAGTACTTC. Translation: CASRSGYSYEQYF.

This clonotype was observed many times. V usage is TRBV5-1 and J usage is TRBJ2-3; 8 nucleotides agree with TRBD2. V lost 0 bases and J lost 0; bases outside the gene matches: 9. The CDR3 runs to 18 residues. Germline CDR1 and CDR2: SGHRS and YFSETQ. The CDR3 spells CASSLALAGPSSTDTQYF. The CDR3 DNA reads TGCGCCAGCAGCTTGGCGTTAGCGGGGCCTTCTAGCACAGATACGCAGTATTTT.

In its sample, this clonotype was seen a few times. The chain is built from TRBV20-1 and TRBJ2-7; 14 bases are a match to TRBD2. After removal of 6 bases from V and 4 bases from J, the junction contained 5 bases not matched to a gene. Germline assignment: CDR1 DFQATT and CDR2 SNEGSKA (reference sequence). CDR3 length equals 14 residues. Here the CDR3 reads CSAWGLAGAYEQYF. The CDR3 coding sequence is TGCAGTGCGTGGGGACTAGCGGGAGCGTACGAGCAGTACTTC.

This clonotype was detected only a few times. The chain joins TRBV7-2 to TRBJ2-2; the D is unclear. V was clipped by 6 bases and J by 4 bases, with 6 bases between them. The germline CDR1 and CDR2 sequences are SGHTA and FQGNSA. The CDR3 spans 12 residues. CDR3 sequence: CASRQITGELFF. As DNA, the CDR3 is TGTGCCAGCAGACAAATCACCGGGGAGCTGTTTTTT.

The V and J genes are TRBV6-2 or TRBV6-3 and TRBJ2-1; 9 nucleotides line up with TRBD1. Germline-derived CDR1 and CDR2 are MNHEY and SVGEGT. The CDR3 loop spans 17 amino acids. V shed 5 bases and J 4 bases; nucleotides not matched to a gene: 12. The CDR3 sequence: CASSRTPDRGLYNEQFF. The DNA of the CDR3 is TGTGCCAGCAGTCGAACACCGGACAGGGGCCTATACAATGAGCAGTTCTTC.

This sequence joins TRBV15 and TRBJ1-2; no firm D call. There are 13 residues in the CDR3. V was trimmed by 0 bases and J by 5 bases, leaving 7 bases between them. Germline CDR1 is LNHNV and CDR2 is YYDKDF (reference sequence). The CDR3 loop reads CATSRDPGYGYTF. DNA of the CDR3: TGTGCCACCAGCAGAGATCCGGGGTATGGCTACACCTTC.

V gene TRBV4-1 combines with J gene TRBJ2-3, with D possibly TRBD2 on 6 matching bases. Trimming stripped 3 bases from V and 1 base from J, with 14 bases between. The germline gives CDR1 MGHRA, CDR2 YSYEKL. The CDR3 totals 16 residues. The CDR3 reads CASSHIAETRTDTQYF. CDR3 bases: TGCGCCAGCAGCCACATAGCGGAGACACGCACAGATACGCAGTATTTT.

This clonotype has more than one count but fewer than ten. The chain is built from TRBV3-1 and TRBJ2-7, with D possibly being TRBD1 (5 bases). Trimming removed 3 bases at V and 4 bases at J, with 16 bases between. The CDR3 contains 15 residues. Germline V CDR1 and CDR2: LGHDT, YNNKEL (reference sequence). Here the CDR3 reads CASSQRQGTHYEQYF. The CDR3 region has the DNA TGTGCCAGCAGCCAGCGTCAGGGAACGCATTACGAGCAGTACTTC.

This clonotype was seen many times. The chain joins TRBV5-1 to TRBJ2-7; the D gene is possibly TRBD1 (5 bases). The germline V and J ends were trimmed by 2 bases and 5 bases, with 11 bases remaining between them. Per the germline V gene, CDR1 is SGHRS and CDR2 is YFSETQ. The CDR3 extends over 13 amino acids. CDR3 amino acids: CASSFGQGHEQYF. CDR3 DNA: TGCGCCAGCAGCTTTGGTCAGGGCCACGAGCAGTACTTC.

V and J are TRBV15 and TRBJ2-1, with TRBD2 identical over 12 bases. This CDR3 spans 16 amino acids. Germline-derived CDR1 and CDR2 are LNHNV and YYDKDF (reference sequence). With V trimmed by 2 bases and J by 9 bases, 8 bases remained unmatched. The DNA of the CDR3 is TGTGCCACCAGCAGACTAGCGGGAGGGTCGAAGGGTGAGCAGTTCTTC. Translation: CATSRLAGGSKGEQFF.